The source of this TCR beta chain is a study of Ad26.COV2.S vaccination and SARS-CoV-2 variants. Here immunoSEQ multiplex PCR was the method, and the copy in TCRdb shows in-frame clones only, minus some. The repertoire has hundreds of thousands of clones, roughly 89% of them found once; the top ten carry approximately 5%. Treatment given: about 20 received Ad26.COV2.S at low or high dose, single or two shots; about 5 received placebo; per-sample allocation not given. Sampling was performed 63 days after the first vaccine or placebo injection. This receptor was taken from a person between 18 and 59 years old who received the Ad26.COV2.S COVID-19 vaccine or a placebo. The sequences come from peripheral blood, collected in a trial of Ad26.COV2.S vaccine versus placebo.

This CDR3 reads CASSDLTGRSTEAFF. DNA of the CDR3: TGTGCCAGTAGTGACCTGACAGGCCGGAGCACTGAAGCTTTCTTT. This chain joins TRBV19 and TRBJ1-1; a weak D match, TRBD1 (6 bases). Per the germline V gene, CDR1 is LNHDA and CDR2 is SQIVND (reference sequence). This CDR3 has 15 amino acids. The V end lost 5 bases, the J end lost 4 bases, and 17 bases lay between the germline ends.